These T cell receptor beta chains were read from a single sample in a study of T cells after posttransplantation cyclophosphamide. Repertoires were generated with immunoSEQ multiplex PCR, while TCRdb's copy carries only in-frame clones and drops some. The sample includes about 24,000 clones, none of them occurring once. The sequenced sample consisted of PBMCs. These receptors were taken from a woman between 55 and 75 years old in good health, CMV-negative, and a related stem cell transplant donor. Both conserved end residues are part of each CDR3. The D gene is left open where the match is weak. Where a row states a size, it is once, few, many or the class of an expanded clone; other rows omit it.

D,J,V,length,size,CDR3,DNA
TRBD2,TRBJ2-5,TRBV5-4,16,many,CASSPGTSGKQETQYF,TGTGCCAGCAGCCCCGGGACTAGCGGAAAACAAGAGACCCAGTACTTC
TRBD1,TRBJ2-6,TRBV30,17,many,CAWSVRQGASGANVLTF,TGTGCCTGGAGTGTACGGCAGGGGGCCTCTGGGGCCAACGTCCTGACTTTC
-,TRBJ2-2,TRBV2,15,many,CASSEAHGVAGELFF,TGTGCCAGCAGTGAAGCGCACGGGGTTGCCGGGGAGCTGTTTTTT
-,TRBJ2-2,TRBV2,16,many,CASSDLGGAVPGELFF,TGTGCCAGCAGTGATCTAGGGGGGGCCGTCCCCGGGGAGCTGTTTTTT
TRBD1,TRBJ2-6,TRBV4-2,19,many,CASSQDWAGGEPGANVLTF,TGTGCCAGCAGCCAAGATTGGGCAGGGGGAGAGCCTGGGGCCAACGTCCTGACTTTC
TRBD1,TRBJ2-4,TRBV10-2,13,many,CASRQGTKNIQYF,TGCGCCAGCAGACAGGGGACCAAAAACATTCAGTACTTC
-,TRBJ1-4,TRBV19,14,many,CASKMTAKNEKLFF,TGTGCCAGTAAAATGACAGCAAAAAATGAAAAACTGTTTTTT
TRBD2,TRBJ2-3,TRBV5-4,16,many,CASSLSGGRSTDTQYF,TGTGCCAGCAGCCTTAGCGGGGGGCGTAGCACAGATACGCAGTATTTT
-,TRBJ1-6,TRBV27,16,few,CASSLWAPAYNSPLHF,TGTGCCAGCAGTTTATGGGCGCCAGCCTATAATTCACCCCTCCACTTT
TRBD1,TRBJ2-6,TRBV5-4,18,many,CASSPQGQRLSGANVLTF,TGTGCCAGCAGCCCGCAGGGACAGAGACTTTCTGGGGCCAACGTCCTGACTTTC
-,TRBJ2-3,TRBV5-4,13,-,CASSLGLGDTQYF,TGTGCCAGCAGCTTGGGGCTAGGAGATACGCAGTATTTT
-,TRBJ1-1,TRBV11-2,13,many,CASSRTMNTEAFF,TGTGCCAGCAGCCGGACAATGAACACTGAAGCTTTCTTT
-,TRBJ1-5,TRBV12-2,15,many,CASRFHGLPNQPQHF,TGTGCAAGTCGCTTCCATGGCCTTCCCAATCAGCCCCAGCATTTT
-,TRBJ1-1,TRBV19,14,many,CASSIGVGATEAFF,TGTGCCAGTAGTATTGGGGTTGGGGCCACTGAAGCTTTCTTT
TRBD1,TRBJ2-5,TRBV7-2,16,many,CASSSTSGQGRETQYF,TGTGCCAGCAGCTCTACCTCGGGACAGGGTCGAGAGACCCAGTACTTC
-,TRBJ2-2,TRBV5-4,15,many,CASSLGGSGTGELFF,TGTGCCAGCAGCCTTGGAGGGTCGGGCACCGGGGAGCTGTTTTTT
TRBD1,TRBJ2-7,TRBV5-1,13,many,CASSRDRGREQYF,TGCGCCAGCAGCCGGGACAGGGGGCGGGAGCAGTACTTC
-,TRBJ2-1,TRBV29-1,13,many,CSTQTGAGNEQFF,TGCAGCACCCAGACAGGTGCCGGCAATGAGCAGTTCTTC
TRBD2,TRBJ2-1,TRBV5-5,17,many,CASSSLSGSIPYNEQFF,TGTGCCAGCAGCTCCCTCAGCGGGAGTATCCCCTACAATGAGCAGTTCTTC
-,TRBJ1-4,TRBV15,15,many,CATSPRTEFNEKLFF,TGTGCCACCAGCCCTCGGACAGAGTTTAATGAAAAACTGTTTTTT
TRBD2,TRBJ2-2,TRBV7-3,20,many,CASSPYPGTSGRANTGELFF,TGTGCCAGCAGCCCCTACCCCGGGACTAGCGGGAGGGCCAACACCGGGGAGCTGTTTTTT
TRBD1,TRBJ2-5,TRBV14,14,-,CASSPGQGRETQYF,TGTGCCAGCAGCCCAGGACAGGGGCGAGAGACCCAGTACTTC
-,TRBJ1-2,TRBV2,13,-,CASSEGQDYGYTF,TGTGCCAGCAGTGAAGGGCAGGACTATGGCTACACCTTC
TRBD1,TRBJ2-2,TRBV9,15,many,CASSPRQGRTGELFF,TGTGCCAGCAGCCCTCGACAGGGGAGGACCGGGGAGCTGTTTTTT
-,TRBJ1-4,TRBV10-3,15,few,CAISESGVPNEELFF,TGTGCCATCAGTGAGTCTGGAGTCCCCAATGAAGAACTGTTTTTT
-,TRBJ2-5,TRBV28,13,many,CASSRFQVGTQYF,TGTGCCAGCAGCCGATTTCAGGTCGGGACCCAGTACTTC
TRBD1,TRBJ1-1,TRBV10-3,13,many,CAIRLQGGTEAFF,TGTGCCATCAGACTTCAGGGGGGAACTGAAGCTTTCTTT
TRBD2,TRBJ2-1,TRBV6-5,15,few,CASSLVGGRWGEQFF,TGTGCCAGCAGCCTCGTAGGCGGGAGATGGGGTGAGCAGTTCTTC
TRBD2,TRBJ2-7,TRBV6-5,15,many,CASSSLSGGSYEQYF,TGTGCCAGCAGTTCTCTTTCGGGAGGGTCCTACGAGCAGTACTTC
TRBD2,TRBJ2-7,TRBV28,17,many,CASRATSGLLGASEQYF,TGTGCCAGCAGGGCGACTAGCGGGCTCTTAGGGGCGTCCGAGCAGTACTTC
-,TRBJ1-6,TRBV28,14,few,CASTLGTRNSPLHF,TGTGCCAGCACTTTGGGGACACGGAATTCACCCCTCCACTTT
-,TRBJ1-1,TRBV28,12,many,CASHSLGSEAFF,TGTGCCAGCCACTCGTTGGGCTCTGAAGCTTTCTTT
-,TRBJ2-3,TRBV6-6,15,many,CASSYTGGGTDTQYF,TGTGCCAGCAGTTACACAGGGGGGGGCACAGATACGCAGTATTTT
TRBD2,TRBJ2-1,TRBV6-1,16,-,CASSVPLAGSYNEQFF,TGTGCCAGCAGTGTCCCGCTAGCGGGGTCCTACAATGAGCAGTTCTTC
-,TRBJ1-6,TRBV7-2,14,few,CASSFTGNNSPLHF,TGTGCCAGCAGCTTCACAGGGAACAATTCACCCCTCCACTTT
TRBD2,TRBJ2-5,TRBV19,16,many,CASSIALAGLGETQYF,TGTGCCAGTAGTATAGCTCTAGCGGGACTGGGAGAGACCCAGTACTTC
-,TRBJ2-1,TRBV4-3,15,many,CASSQEGGVLNEQFF,TGCGCCAGCAGCCAAGAAGGAGGGGTACTCAATGAGCAGTTCTTC
TRBD1,TRBJ1-1,TRBV18,15,-,CASSPRTGAGAEAFF,TGTGCCAGCTCACCACGGACAGGGGCGGGGGCTGAAGCTTTCTTT
-,TRBJ1-6,TRBV6-5,15,-,CASSYRNSYNPPLHF,TGTGCCAGCAGTTACAGAAACTCCTATAATCCACCCCTCCACTTT
TRBD2,TRBJ2-3,TRBV4-2,20,many,CASSQTPRLAGAVPTDTQYF,TGTGCCAGCAGCCAAACGCCTAGACTAGCGGGGGCCGTTCCCACAGATACGCAGTATTTT
TRBD1,TRBJ2-5,TRBV11-2,16,few,CASSFVRGPRGETQYF,TGTGCCAGCAGCTTCGTAAGGGGACCCAGGGGGGAGACCCAGTACTTC